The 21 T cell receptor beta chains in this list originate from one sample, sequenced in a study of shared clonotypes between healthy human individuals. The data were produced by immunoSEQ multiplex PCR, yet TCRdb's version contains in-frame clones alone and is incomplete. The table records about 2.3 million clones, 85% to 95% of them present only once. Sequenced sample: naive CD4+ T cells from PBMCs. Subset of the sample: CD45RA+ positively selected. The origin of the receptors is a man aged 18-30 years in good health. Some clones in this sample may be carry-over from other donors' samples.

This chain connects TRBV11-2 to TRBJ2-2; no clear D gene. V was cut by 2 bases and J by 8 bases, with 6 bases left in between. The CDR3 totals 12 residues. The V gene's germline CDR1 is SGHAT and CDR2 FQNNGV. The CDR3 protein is CASSLLGGELFF. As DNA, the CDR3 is TGTGCCAGCAGCTTACTGGGAGGGGAGCTGTTTTTT.

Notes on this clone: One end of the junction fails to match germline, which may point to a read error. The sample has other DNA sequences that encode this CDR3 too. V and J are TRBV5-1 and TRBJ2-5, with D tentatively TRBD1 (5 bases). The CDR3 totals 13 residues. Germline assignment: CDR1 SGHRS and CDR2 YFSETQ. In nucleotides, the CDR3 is TGTGCCAGCAGCTTGGCAGGGAAAGAGACCCAGTACTTC. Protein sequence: CASSLAGKETQYF.

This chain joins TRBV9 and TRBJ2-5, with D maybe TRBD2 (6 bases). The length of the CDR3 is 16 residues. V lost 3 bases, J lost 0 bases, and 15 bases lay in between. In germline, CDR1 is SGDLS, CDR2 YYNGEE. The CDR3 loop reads CASSEAGRWDQETQYF. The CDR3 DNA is TGTGCCAGCAGCGAGGCGGGGAGATGGGACCAAGAGACCCAGTACTTC.

CDR3 loop: CATSRDGGSTNYGYTF. In DNA, the CDR3 is TGTGCCACCAGCAGAGATGGTGGCAGTACTAACTATGGCTACACCTTC. The chain recombines TRBV15 with TRBJ1-2, with unresolved D. The germline V gene encodes CDR1 LNHNV and CDR2 YYDKDF (reference sequence). The CDR3 is 16 amino acids. Trimming took off 0 bases at V and 0 bases at J, with 11 bases between the two ends.

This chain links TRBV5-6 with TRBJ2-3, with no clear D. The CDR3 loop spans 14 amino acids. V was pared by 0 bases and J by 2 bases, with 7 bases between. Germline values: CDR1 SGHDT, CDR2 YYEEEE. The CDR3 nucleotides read TGTGCCAGCAGCTTGGCTCCAGCCACAGATACGCAGTATTTT. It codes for CASSLAPATDTQYF.

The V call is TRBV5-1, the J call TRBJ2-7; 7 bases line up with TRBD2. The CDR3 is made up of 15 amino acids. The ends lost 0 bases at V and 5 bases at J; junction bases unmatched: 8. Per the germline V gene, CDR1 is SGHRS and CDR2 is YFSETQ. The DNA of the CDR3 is TGCGCCAGCAGCTTGGGCTGGGGGGGACTGGACGAGCAGTACTTC. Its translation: CASSLGWGGLDEQYF.

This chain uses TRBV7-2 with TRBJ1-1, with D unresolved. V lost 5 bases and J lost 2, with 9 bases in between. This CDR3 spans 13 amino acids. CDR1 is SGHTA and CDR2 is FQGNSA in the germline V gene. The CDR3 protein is CASSPEANTEAFF. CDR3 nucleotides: TGTGCCAGCAGCCCGGAGGCTAACACTGAAGCTTTCTTT.

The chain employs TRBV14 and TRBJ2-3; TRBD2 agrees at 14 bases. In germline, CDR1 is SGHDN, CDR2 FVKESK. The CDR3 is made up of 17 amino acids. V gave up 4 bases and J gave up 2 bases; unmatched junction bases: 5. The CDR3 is CASSPRLAGGYTDTQYF. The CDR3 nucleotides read TGTGCCAGCAGCCCCCGACTAGCGGGGGGGTACACAGATACGCAGTATTTT. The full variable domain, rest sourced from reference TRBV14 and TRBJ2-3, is EAGVTQFPSHSVIEKGQTVTLRCDPISGHDNLYWYRRVMGKEIKFLLHFVKESKQDESGMPNNRFLAERTGGTYSTLKVQPAELEDSGVYFCASSPRLAGGYTDTQYFGPGTRLTVL.

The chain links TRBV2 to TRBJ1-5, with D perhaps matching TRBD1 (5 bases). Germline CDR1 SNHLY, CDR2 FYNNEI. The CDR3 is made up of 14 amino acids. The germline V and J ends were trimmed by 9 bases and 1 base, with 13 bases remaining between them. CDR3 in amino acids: CASARGESNQPQHF. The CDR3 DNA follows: TGTGCCAGTGCCCGGGGGGAAAGCAATCAGCCCCAGCATTTT.

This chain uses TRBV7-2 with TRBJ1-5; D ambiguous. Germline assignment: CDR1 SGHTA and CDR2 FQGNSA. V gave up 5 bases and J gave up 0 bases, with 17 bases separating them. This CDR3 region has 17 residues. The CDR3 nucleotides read TGTGCCAGCAGCCAACCGGTCGGCAGTCCTAGCAATCAGCCCCAGCATTTT. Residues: CASSQPVGSPSNQPQHF.

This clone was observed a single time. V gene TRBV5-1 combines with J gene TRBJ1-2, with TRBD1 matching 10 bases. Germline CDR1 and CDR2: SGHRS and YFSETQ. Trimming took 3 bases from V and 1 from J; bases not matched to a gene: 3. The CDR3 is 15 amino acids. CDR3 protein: CASSWDRGNNYGYTF. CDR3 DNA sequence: TGCGCCAGCAGCTGGGACAGGGGAAATAACTATGGCTACACCTTC.

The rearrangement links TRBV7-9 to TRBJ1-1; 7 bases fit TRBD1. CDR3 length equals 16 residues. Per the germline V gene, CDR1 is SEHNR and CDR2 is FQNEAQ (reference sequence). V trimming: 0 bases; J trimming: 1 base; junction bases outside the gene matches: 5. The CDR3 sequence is CASSLAGAGGNTEAFF. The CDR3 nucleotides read TGTGCCAGCAGCTTAGCGGGGGCAGGGGGGAACACTGAAGCTTTCTTT.

The CDR3 reads CASGAGTEGEKLFF. As DNA, the CDR3 is TGCGCCAGCGGCGCCGGGACAGAAGGTGAAAAACTGTTTTTT. The rearrangement links TRBV5-1 to TRBJ1-4, with TRBD1 matching 7 bases. The CDR3 sequence is 14 residues long. Per germline, CDR1 SGHRS and CDR2 YFSETQ. With 7 bases clipped from V and 7 bases from J, the junction kept 10 bases outside the gene matches.

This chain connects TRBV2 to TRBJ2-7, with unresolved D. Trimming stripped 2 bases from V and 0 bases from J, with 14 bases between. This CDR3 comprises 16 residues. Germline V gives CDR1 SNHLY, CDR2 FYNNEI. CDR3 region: CASSELLAGSSYEQYF. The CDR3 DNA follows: TGTGCCAGCAGTGAACTATTGGCTGGCAGCTCCTACGAGCAGTACTTC.

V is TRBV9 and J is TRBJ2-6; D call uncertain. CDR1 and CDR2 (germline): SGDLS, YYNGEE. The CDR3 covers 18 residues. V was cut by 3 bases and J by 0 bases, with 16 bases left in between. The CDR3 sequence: CASSAGRSSISGANVLTF. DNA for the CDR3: TGTGCCAGCAGCGCCGGACGATCCTCAATCTCTGGGGCCAACGTCCTGACTTTC.

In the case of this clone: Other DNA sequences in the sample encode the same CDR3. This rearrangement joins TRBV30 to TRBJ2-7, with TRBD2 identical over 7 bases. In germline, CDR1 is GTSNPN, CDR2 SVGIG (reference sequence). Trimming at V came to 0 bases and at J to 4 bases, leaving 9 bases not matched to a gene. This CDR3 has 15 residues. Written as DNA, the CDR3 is TGTGCCTGGAGTGTAAGAGGTCTAGCGGTGTACGAGCAGTACTTC. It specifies CAWSVRGLAVYEQYF.

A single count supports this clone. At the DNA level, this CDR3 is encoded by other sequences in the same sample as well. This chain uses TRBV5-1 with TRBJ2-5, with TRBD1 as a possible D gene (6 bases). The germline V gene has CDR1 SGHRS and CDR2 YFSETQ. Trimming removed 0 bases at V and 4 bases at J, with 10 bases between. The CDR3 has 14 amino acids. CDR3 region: CASSLAGRGETQYF. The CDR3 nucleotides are TGCGCCAGCAGCTTGGCTGGCAGGGGAGAGACCCAGTACTTC.

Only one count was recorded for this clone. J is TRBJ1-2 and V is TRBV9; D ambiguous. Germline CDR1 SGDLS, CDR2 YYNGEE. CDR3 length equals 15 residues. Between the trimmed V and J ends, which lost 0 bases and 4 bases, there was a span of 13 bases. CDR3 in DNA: TGTGCCAGCAGCGTAGGTGGGAATCGGGCCTATGGCTACACCTTC. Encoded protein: CASSVGGNRAYGYTF. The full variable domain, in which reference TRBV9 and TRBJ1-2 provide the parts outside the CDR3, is DSGVTQTPKHLITATGQRVTLRCSPRSGDLSVYWYQQSLDQGLQFLIQYYNGEERAKGNILERFSAQQFPDLHSELNLSSLELGDSALYFCASSVGGNRAYGYTFGSGTRLTVV.

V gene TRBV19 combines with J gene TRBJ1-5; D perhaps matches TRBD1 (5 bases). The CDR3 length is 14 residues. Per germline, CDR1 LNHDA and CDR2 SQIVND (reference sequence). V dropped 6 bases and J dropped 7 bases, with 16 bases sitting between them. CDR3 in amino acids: CASRRDGHSQPQHF. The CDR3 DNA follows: TGTGCCAGTAGACGGGACGGCCACAGCCAGCCCCAGCATTTT.

The CDR3 DNA follows: TGTGCCAGCAGTCCCTTGGACCCGGCCCTAAATGAGCAGTTCTTC. Residues: CASSPLDPALNEQFF. The chain combines TRBV28 with TRBJ2-1; no firm D call. Germline CDR1 MDHEN, CDR2 SYDVKM. Deletions cut 5 bases from V and 7 bases from J, with 18 bases between. The CDR3 spans 15 residues.

The DNA for the CDR3 is TGTGCCATCACCGGAAGCTCTGGGGCCAACGTCCTGACTTTC. Translating gives CAITGSSGANVLTF. The chain is built from TRBV10-3 and TRBJ2-6; no reliable D call. Looked up from germline, CDR1 is ENHRY and CDR2 is SYGVKD. V was pared by 7 bases and J by 0 bases, with 7 bases between. The CDR3 runs to 14 residues.